This T cell receptor (beta chain) was sequenced for a study of Graves' ophthalmopathy and Graves' hyperthyroidism. Study information: Peripheral blood sampling occurred at initial diagnosis, before any treatment. Findings and limits, study-wide: Discriminating ophthalmopathy from stable hyperthyroidism, a 13-signature model attained a sensitivity of about 88% and a specificity of almost 83%. Blood was where most expanded thyroid clonotypes above 0.001 frequency also turned up.

This CDR3 has 18 residues. After removal of 0 bases from V and 6 bases from J, the junction contained 14 bases not matched to a gene. Per germline, CDR1 SGHAT and CDR2 FQNNGV. Amplification of the TCR beta CDR3 regions used RNA transcripts (as template). HTBI-primed first-round RT-PCR preceded second-round multiplex PCR. TCRdb itself ran the multiplex PCR reads through MiXCR, one entry per CDR3 protein. This sample has roughly 420,000 distinct CDR3 sequences, with around a fifth found just once. Ten or more counts support this clonotype. Its antigen remains unidentified. Diagnosis relied on clinical symptoms, serum thyroxine, TRAb, thyroid ultrasound and orbital computed tomography.

This clonotype originated in a woman aged 18 to 35 with stable Graves' hyperthyroidism. The sample comprised peripheral blood. The gene calls are TRBV11-2 and TRBJ2-7; 10 bases agree with TRBD2. This CDR3 reads CASSLELGVGAGGGEQYF. CDR3 sequence (DNA): TGTGCCAGCAGCTTAGAATTGGGTGTCGGAGCGGGGGGGGGCGAGCAGTACTTC.